These T cell receptor beta chains were read from a single sample in a study of blood T cell repertoires in COVID-19. Assay: immunoSEQ multiplex PCR; the TCRdb copy retains only in-frame clones and omits some. The top ten hold under 3.5% of the sample, which has under 200,000 clones, about four fifths seen once. Material: peripheral blood. These receptors were taken from a woman aged 80 or older with COVID-19, enrolled during active disease. Both conserved end residues are part of each CDR3. The D gene is left open where the match is weak. The size field is filled for only some rows; it gives once, few, many or a size class.

V: TRBV6-2/TRBV6-3
D: TRBD1
J: TRBJ1-4
size: NA
CDR3: CASSYGTGGATNEKLFF
DNA: TGTGCCAGCAGTTACGGGACAGGGGGAGCAACTAATGAAAAACTGTTTTTT

V: TRBV2
D: NA
J: TRBJ2-5
size: NA
CDR3: CASSIQGGEETQYF
DNA: TGTGCCAGCAGTATACAGGGAGGGGAAGAGACCCAGTACTTC

V: TRBV24-1
D: TRBD2
J: TRBJ2-3
size: NA
CDR3: CATSDNSGLAVARDTQYF
DNA: TGTGCCACCAGTGATAATTCAGGACTAGCGGTGGCCCGAGATACGCAGTATTTT

V: TRBV15
D: TRBD1
J: TRBJ1-5
size: NA
CDR3: CATSKPVGQGAQPQHF
DNA: TGTGCCACCAGCAAGCCTGTAGGACAGGGGGCCCAGCCCCAGCATTTT

V: TRBV5-1
D: TRBD1
J: TRBJ2-5
size: few
CDR3: CASTGTGKETQYF
DNA: TGCGCCAGCACCGGGACAGGGAAAGAGACCCAGTACTTC

V: TRBV5-1
D: TRBD1
J: TRBJ2-7
size: NA
CDR3: CASSLQTGSYEQYF
DNA: TGCGCCAGCAGCTTGCAGACAGGGAGCTACGAGCAGTACTTC

V: TRBV7-3
D: TRBD1
J: TRBJ2-7
size: NA
CDR3: CASDQGDSSYEQYF
DNA: TGTGCCAGCGACCAGGGGGACAGCTCCTACGAGCAGTACTTC

V: TRBV18
D: TRBD2
J: TRBJ2-7
size: few
CDR3: CASSPSGGASYEQYF
DNA: TGTGCCAGCTCACCAAGCGGGGGCGCCTCCTACGAGCAGTACTTC

V: TRBV28
D: TRBD1
J: TRBJ1-2
size: NA
CDR3: CASSLSGGTGIWRGYTF
DNA: TGTGCCAGCAGTTTATCAGGGGGGACGGGGATATGGAGGGGCTACACCTTC

V: TRBV7-9
D: NA
J: TRBJ1-2
size: NA
CDR3: CASSLDSGTLGYTF
DNA: TGTGCCAGCAGCTTGGATAGCGGTACGCTGGGCTACACCTTC

V: TRBV5-5
D: TRBD1
J: TRBJ2-3
size: NA
CDR3: CASSQTGVDTQYF
DNA: TGTGCCAGCAGCCAGACAGGGGTAGATACGCAGTATTTT

V: TRBV5-5
D: NA
J: TRBJ1-2
size: NA
CDR3: CASSLASGGYTF
DNA: TGTGCCAGCAGCTTGGCTTCGGGAGGCTACACCTTC

V: TRBV19
D: NA
J: TRBJ2-1
size: NA
CDR3: CASSPPGLHNEQFF
DNA: TGTGCCAGTAGTCCCCCGGGACTTCACAATGAGCAGTTCTTC

V: TRBV5-5
D: TRBD1
J: TRBJ2-5
size: NA
CDR3: CASTPLGQGNTSAQETQYF
DNA: TGTGCCAGCACCCCTTTAGGACAGGGGAATACCTCGGCCCAAGAGACCCAGTACTTC

V: TRBV27
D: TRBD1
J: TRBJ2-5
size: NA
CDR3: CASTTLTGTGSETQYF
DNA: TGTGCCAGCACCACCTTAACCGGGACAGGGTCTGAGACCCAGTACTTC

V: TRBV10-3
D: TRBD1
J: TRBJ2-2
size: NA
CDR3: CAISGDRGPNTGELFF
DNA: TGTGCCATCAGTGGCGACAGGGGCCCGAACACCGGGGAGCTGTTTTTT

V: TRBV7-2
D: TRBD1
J: TRBJ2-5
size: once
CDR3: CASSYDRGETQYF
DNA: TGTGCCAGCAGCTACGACAGGGGAGAGACCCAGTACTTC

V: TRBV21-1
D: NA
J: TRBJ2-7
size: NA
CDR3: CASSSPRAGRTYEQYF
DNA: TGTGCCAGCAGCTCCCCCCGGGCAGGGCGGACCTACGAGCAGTACTTC

V: TRBV5-1
D: NA
J: TRBJ2-3
size: few
CDR3: CASGLHTDTQYF
DNA: TGCGCCAGCGGACTACACACAGATACGCAGTATTTT

V: TRBV6-7
D: NA
J: TRBJ2-7
size: NA
CDR3: CASSRAHRESYEQYF
DNA: TGTGCCAGCAGTCGTGCACACAGGGAATCCTACGAGCAGTACTTC

V: TRBV18
D: NA
J: TRBJ1-3
size: NA
CDR3: CASTPVWGEGNTIYF
DNA: TGTGCCAGCACTCCGGTTTGGGGCGAGGGAAACACCATATATTTT

V: TRBV24-1
D: NA
J: TRBJ2-7
size: NA
CDR3: CATSDADSERYEQYF
DNA: TGTGCCACCAGTGATGCGGACAGCGAAAGGTACGAGCAGTACTTC

V: TRBV18
D: NA
J: TRBJ2-2
size: NA
CDR3: CASSPIDSGELFF
DNA: TGTGCCAGCTCACCTATCGACTCCGGGGAGCTGTTTTTT

V: TRBV18
D: TRBD2
J: TRBJ2-3
size: few
CDR3: CALAGASTDTQYF
DNA: TGTGCCTTAGCGGGGGCTAGCACAGATACGCAGTATTTT